This note documents a single T cell receptor beta chain sequence. The antigen is undetermined. In germline, CDR1 is MNHNS, CDR2 SASEGT. The CDR3 sequence is 14 residues long. The ends were cut back, 3 bases at V and 0 bases at J, with 6 bases in the middle. TCRdb redid the calling of the 5' RACE reads with MiXCR, one entry per CDR3 protein. The table shows 540,000 or so distinct CDR3 sequences, with around 21% occurring only once. This record comes from a study of T-cell memory formation after mild COVID-19. Study details: TCR clusters showed largely donor specificity.

Whole-study findings and limits: Certain responding clones were present in pre-infection memory, suggesting participation of cross-reactive memory.

This clonotype was sampled from an adult woman who had mild COVID-19 (a few samples of this study predate the infection). Cell type and time point are not known. Sequencing input: PBMCs or a T cell subset sorted from them (not recorded which). The chain links TRBV6-1 to TRBJ1-3; D remains ambiguous. The CDR3 here is CASSEPSSGNTIYF. The DNA for the CDR3 is TGTGCCAGCAGTGAGCCCAGCTCTGGAAACACCATATATTTT.